This T cell receptor beta chain was observed in a study of blood T cell repertoires in COVID-19. The wider study: The samples span acute and convalescent COVID-19 from the United States, Italy and Spain. The cDNA or gDNA used as material had been derived from T cells, B-cell-depleted T cells, or PBMCs.

V lost 0 bases and J 5 bases, leaving 5 bases between the germline ends. The CDR3 extends over 12 amino acids. Per the germline V gene, CDR1 is SGHDT and CDR2 is YYEEEE. Authors' processing steps: The authors estimated nucleated cell counts from reference gene primer amplification. Produced via immunoSEQ multiplex PCR; TCRdb's table is partial and in-frame only. Clonal size and the V and J genes are those of that table, whereas D and trimming came from the DNA. The sample shows around 89,000 clones, around 88% of them seen only once. Sequencing was performed on peripheral blood. The sequence came from a man aged 55 to 70 with acute or convalescent COVID-19. The V call is TRBV5-6, the J call TRBJ1-2; D is unclear. The DNA for the CDR3 is TGTGCCAGCAGCTTGGCCCAATATGGCTACACCTTC. It is translated as CASSLAQYGYTF.